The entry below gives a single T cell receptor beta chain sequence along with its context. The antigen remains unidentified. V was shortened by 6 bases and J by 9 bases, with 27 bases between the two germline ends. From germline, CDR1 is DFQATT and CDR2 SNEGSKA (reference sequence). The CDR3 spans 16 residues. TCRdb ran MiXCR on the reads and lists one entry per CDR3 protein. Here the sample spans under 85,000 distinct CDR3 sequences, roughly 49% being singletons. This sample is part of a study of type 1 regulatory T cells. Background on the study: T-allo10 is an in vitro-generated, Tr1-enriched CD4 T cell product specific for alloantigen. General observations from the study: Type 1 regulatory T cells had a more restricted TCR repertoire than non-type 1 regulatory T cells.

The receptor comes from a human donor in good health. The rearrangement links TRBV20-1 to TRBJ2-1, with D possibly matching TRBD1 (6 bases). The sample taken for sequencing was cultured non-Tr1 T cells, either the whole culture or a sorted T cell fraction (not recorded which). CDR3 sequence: CSAVRYRDPLGGEQFF. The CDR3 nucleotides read TGCAGTGCGGTACGATACAGGGACCCCTTAGGGGGTGAGCAGTTCTTC.